The rows below give T cell receptor beta chains drawn from one sample of a study of identical twins. TCRdb recomputed calls from the 5' RACE reads with MiXCR, one row per CDR3 protein. Of about 890,000 distinct CDR3 sequences listed, about 12% are singletons. In addition, the sample was reused for a study of yellow fever vaccine responses in identical twins.

Sequencing was performed on PBMCs. The source is a woman between 18 and 29 years old in good health. The CDR3 runs from the conserved cysteine through the conserved F or W. A D gene is named only where the DNA matches it firmly. The size of a clone is reported for some rows only, either as once, few or many, or as a class for expanded clones.

v_call,d_call,cdr3_length,j_call,clone_size,cdr3_nt,cdr3_aa
TRBV2,.,12,TRBJ2-1,few,TGTGCCAGCAGTGCACAGGGTTCAGAGCAGTTCTTC,CASSAQGSEQFF
TRBV4-1,.,17,TRBJ2-3,.,TGCGCCAGCAGCCAAGACGGGGGAAACACCTACACAGATACGCAGTATTTT,CASSQDGGNTYTDTQYF
TRBV11-1,.,14,TRBJ2-2,.,TGTGCCAGCAGCTTTATATTGAACACCGGGGAGCTGTTTTTT,CASSFILNTGELFF
TRBV11-2,.,17,TRBJ2-1,.,TGTGCCAGCAGCTTAGAAGGAGGGGTCCCGGCACGAAATGAGCAGTTCTTC,CASSLEGGVPARNEQFF
TRBV5-1,TRBD2,17,TRBJ2-1,many,TGCGCCAGCAGCGCAGGTCTAGCGGTAGCCTCCTACAATGAGCAGTTCTTC,CASSAGLAVASYNEQFF
TRBV27,.,13,TRBJ2-3,.,TGTGCCAGCGTTCCTAGTAACACAGATACGCAGTATTTT,CASVPSNTDTQYF
TRBV24-1,.,17,TRBJ1-1,many,TGTGCCACCAGTGATGGGGGGCAGGGACTGGCGAACACTGAAGCTTTCTTT,CATSDGGQGLANTEAFF
TRBV20-1,.,17,TRBJ2-1,few,TGCAGTGCTCTCGAGACCTTCGCAGCGGGCCTTGGGAATGAGCAGTTCTTC,CSALETFAAGLGNEQFF
TRBV11-3,.,16,TRBJ2-2,few,TGTGCCAGCAGCTCCCCTGCGGGACGGACCACCGGGGAGCTGTTTTTT,CASSSPAGRTTGELFF
TRBV5-6,TRBD1,14,TRBJ1-1,few,TGTGCCAGCAGCCGAGGACAGGTTGGCACTGAAGCTTTCTTT,CASSRGQVGTEAFF
TRBV9,.,15,TRBJ1-5,.,TGTGCCAGCAGCGTAGGTCAGGAAGTGGGCCAGCCCCAGCATTTT,CASSVGQEVGQPQHF
TRBV10-3,.,13,TRBJ1-1,.,TGTGCCATCAGCCGGGGGATGAACACTGAAGCTTTCTTT,CAISRGMNTEAFF
TRBV7-9,TRBD2,17,TRBJ2-1,few,TGTGCCAGCAGCTCTCCTCTACGGGGGGGGCCTGCGGATGAGCAGTTCTTC,CASSSPLRGGPADEQFF
TRBV9,.,15,TRBJ1-1,few,TGTGCCAGCAGCGGAAGGATCACAGGGAACACTGAAGCTTTCTTT,CASSGRITGNTEAFF
TRBV12-3/TRBV12-4,.,12,TRBJ2-5,many,TGTGCCAGCAGATTATCGGGGGAGACCCAGTACTTC,CASRLSGETQYF
TRBV20-1,TRBD2,14,TRBJ2-5,.,TGCAGTGCTAGTCGGGCTAGCGGGCAAGAGACCCAGTACTTC,CSASRASGQETQYF
TRBV7-2,.,15,TRBJ2-5,few,TGTGCCAGCAGCTCAAAAACAGATTACCAAGAGACCCAGTACTTC,CASSSKTDYQETQYF
TRBV5-1,TRBD1,16,TRBJ2-5,.,TGCGCCAGCAGCTTACTGGACAGGGGGGCGCAAGAGACCCAGTACTTC,CASSLLDRGAQETQYF
TRBV20-1,.,13,TRBJ1-5,few,TGCAGTGCTAGACTGGGCAGGACACAGCCCCAGCATTTT,CSARLGRTQPQHF
TRBV16,TRBD1,15,TRBJ1-5,.,TGTGCCAGCAGTAATGGACAGGGGGGGGATCAGCCCCAGCATTTT,CASSNGQGGDQPQHF
TRBV16,.,13,TRBJ2-7,few,TGTGCCAGCAGCCAATCAGGGTTGCGCGAGCAGTACTTC,CASSQSGLREQYF
TRBV15,.,16,TRBJ1-5,many,TGTGCCACCAGCAGAGTGGGCGACAGGCAAACGGAGCCCCAGCATTTT,CATSRVGDRQTEPQHF
TRBV7-6,.,14,TRBJ2-1,few,TGTGCCAGCAGCTTAGCCGGGAGCTTAGCTGAGCAGTTCTTC,CASSLAGSLAEQFF
TRBV12-3/TRBV12-4,.,15,TRBJ1-1,.,TGTGCCAGCAATCCCTCTCCCAGGGGGAACACTGAAGCTTTCTTT,CASNPSPRGNTEAFF
TRBV29-1,.,10,TRBJ2-1,few,TGCAGCGTTGGGTCATGGGAGCAGTTCTTC,CSVGSWEQFF
TRBV7-6,.,15,TRBJ2-2,few,TGTGCCAGCAGCCCCGAGTCTGTGAACACCGGGGAGCTGTTTTTT,CASSPESVNTGELFF
TRBV7-9,.,15,TRBJ2-2,.,TGTGCCAGCAGCTTCGCGTCGGGGGACAGCGGGGAGCTGTTTTTT,CASSFASGDSGELFF
TRBV3-1,.,14,TRBJ2-7,few,TGTGCCAGCAGCCAAGATACAGGCACCTACGAGCAGTACTTC,CASSQDTGTYEQYF
TRBV4-2,TRBD2,15,TRBJ2-1,.,TGTGCCAGCAGCCAAGATCGGGGGGAGGTCAATGAGCAGTTCTTC,CASSQDRGEVNEQFF
TRBV20-1,.,10,TRBJ1-1,.,TGTGACACGGATAAGGAAGAAGCTTTCTTT,CDTDKEEAFF
TRBV7-9,TRBD1,15,TRBJ1-1,.,TGTGCCAGCAGCTTAGCCTGGACAGGCGTCTCTGAAGCTTTCTTT,CASSLAWTGVSEAFF
TRBV10-3,.,11,TRBJ2-3,few,TGTGCACACAGGGTCGCAGATACGCAGTATTTT,CAHRVADTQYF
TRBV9,.,14,TRBJ1-2,few,TGTGCCAGCAGCTCCCGGGATGTTAACTATGGCTACACCTTC,CASSSRDVNYGYTF
TRBV6-1,TRBD1,16,TRBJ2-2,.,TGTGCCAGCAGAGGCTGGGACAGGGGGGGGACCGGGGAGCTGTTTTTT,CASRGWDRGGTGELFF
TRBV5-1,TRBD2,15,TRBJ2-1,.,TGCGCCAGCAGCCCTGGGGAGGGTATCTACAATGAGCAGTTCTTC,CASSPGEGIYNEQFF
TRBV4-1,.,16,TRBJ1-6,.,TGCGCCAGCAGCCAAGCGGGCTCTCACCTTAATTCACCCCTCCACTTT,CASSQAGSHLNSPLHF
TRBV20-1,TRBD1,12,TRBJ1-5,.,TGCAGTAGGGGACAGGGAAATCAGCCCCAGCATTTT,CSRGQGNQPQHF
TRBV29-1,.,13,TRBJ1-1,.,TGCAGCGTCCGGGTCTCGCCAGGCACTGAAGCTTTCTTT,CSVRVSPGTEAFF
TRBV10-3,TRBD2,18,TRBJ2-3,.,TGTGCCATCAGTGGAAAAATGTTGACTAGCGGGGTCGCAGATACGCAGTATTTT,CAISGKMLTSGVADTQYF
TRBV6-1,TRBD2,13,TRBJ2-7,.,TGTGCCAGCGGCGGGTGGGGGGGCTACGAGCAGTACTTC,CASGGWGGYEQYF
TRBV7-8,TRBD1,15,TRBJ2-2,.,TGTGCCAGCAGCCACGGGACAGGGTGGGCCGGGGAGCTGTTTTTT,CASSHGTGWAGELFF
TRBV6-2/TRBV6-3,TRBD2,14,TRBJ2-4,.,TGTGCCAGCAGACTCGGGACTAGCCGGGGCATTCAGTACTTC,CASRLGTSRGIQYF